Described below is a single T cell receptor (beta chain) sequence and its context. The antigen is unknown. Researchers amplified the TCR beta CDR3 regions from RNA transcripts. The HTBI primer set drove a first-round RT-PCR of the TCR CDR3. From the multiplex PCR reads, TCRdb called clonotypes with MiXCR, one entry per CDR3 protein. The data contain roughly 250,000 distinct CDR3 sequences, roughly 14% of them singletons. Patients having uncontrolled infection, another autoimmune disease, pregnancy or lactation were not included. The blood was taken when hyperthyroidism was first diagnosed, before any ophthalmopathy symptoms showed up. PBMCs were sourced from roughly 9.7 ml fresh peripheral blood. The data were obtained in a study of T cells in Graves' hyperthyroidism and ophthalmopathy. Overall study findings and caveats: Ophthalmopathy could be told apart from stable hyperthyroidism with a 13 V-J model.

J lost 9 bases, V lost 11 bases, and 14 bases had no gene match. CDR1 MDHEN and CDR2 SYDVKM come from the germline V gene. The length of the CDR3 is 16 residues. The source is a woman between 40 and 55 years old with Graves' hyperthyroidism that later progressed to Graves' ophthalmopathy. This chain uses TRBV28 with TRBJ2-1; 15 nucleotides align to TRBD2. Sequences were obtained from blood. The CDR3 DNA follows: TGTGCCTGCGAGGGCCCCGGGACTAGCGGGAGGAGTGAGCAGTTCTTC. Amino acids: CACEGPGTSGRSEQFF.